This T cell receptor (beta chain) was profiled in a study of cytomegalovirus exposure and HLA in healthy donors. About this clone itself: Antigen specificity is unknown.

Study-level results: In vitro data verified a few CMV-associated chains as specific for CMV antigens. Later genetic work tied a missense DCLRE1C variant to beta-chain V and J trimming.

The V and J ends lost 2 bases and 10 bases respectively, with 12 bases between them. This CDR3 has 14 amino acids. Germline-derived CDR1 and CDR2 are SGHTA and FQGNSA. Healthy bone marrow donors made up the cohort. The primer mix had 60 Vbeta and 13 Jbeta primers. Produced via immunoSEQ multiplex PCR; TCRdb's table is partial and in-frame only. The sample contains around 130,000 clones, 81% of which appear only once. The chain employs TRBV7-2 and TRBJ1-6, with TRBD1 as a possible D gene (5 bases). The sequencing sample was made of PBMCs. The sequence came from a man aged 18 to 35 in good health and CMV-seronegative. CDR3 sequence reads: CASSLNRLESPLHF. The DNA of the CDR3 is TGTGCCAGCAGCTTAAACAGGTTGGAATCACCCCTCCACTTT.